The text below deals with one T cell receptor beta chain. What it recognizes is unknown. This sample is drawn from a study of T cell responses to AZD1222 COVID-19 vaccine. Study findings and constraints: At baseline, just five to seven AZD1222 recipients tested seropositive. Spike-specific TCR repertoires showed rising breadth and depth after two AZD1222 doses.

Sequenced by immunoSEQ multiplex PCR; TCRdb stores in-frame clones only, minus some. The profile covers about 130,000 clones, with nearly 90% appearing a single time and more than 5.5% taken by the ten largest. The sequence derives from an adult who received the AZD1222 COVID-19 vaccine. The sequenced sample was peripheral blood, obtained 28 days after the second AZD1222 dose.

The CDR3 coding sequence is TGCAGTGCTAGTCTAGCGGGGGGGTCCTCCTACGAGCAGTACTTC. Translation: CSASLAGGSSYEQYF. This chain connects TRBV20-1 to TRBJ2-7; 12 bases line up with TRBD2. The CDR3 contains 15 residues. Germline assignment: CDR1 DFQATT and CDR2 SNEGSKA (reference sequence). The trim removed 3 bases at V and 0 bases at J, leaving 3 bases unmatched.